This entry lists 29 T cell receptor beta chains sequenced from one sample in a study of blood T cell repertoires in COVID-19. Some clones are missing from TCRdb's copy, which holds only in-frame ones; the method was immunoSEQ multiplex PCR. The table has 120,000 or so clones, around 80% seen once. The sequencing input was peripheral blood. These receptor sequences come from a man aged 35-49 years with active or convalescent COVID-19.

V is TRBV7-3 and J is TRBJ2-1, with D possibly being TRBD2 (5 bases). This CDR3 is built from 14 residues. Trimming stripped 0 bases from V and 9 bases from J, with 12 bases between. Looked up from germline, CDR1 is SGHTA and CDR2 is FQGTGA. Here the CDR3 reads CASSLTEGGREQFF. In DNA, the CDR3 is TGTGCCAGCAGCTTAACGGAAGGAGGACGTGAGCAGTTCTTC.

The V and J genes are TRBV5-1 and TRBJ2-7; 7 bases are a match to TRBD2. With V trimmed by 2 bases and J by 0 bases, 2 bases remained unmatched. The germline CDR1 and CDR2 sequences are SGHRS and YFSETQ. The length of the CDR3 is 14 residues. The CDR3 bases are TGCGCCAGCAGCTTACTAGCGAGCTCCTACGAGCAGTACTTC. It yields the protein CASSLLASSYEQYF.

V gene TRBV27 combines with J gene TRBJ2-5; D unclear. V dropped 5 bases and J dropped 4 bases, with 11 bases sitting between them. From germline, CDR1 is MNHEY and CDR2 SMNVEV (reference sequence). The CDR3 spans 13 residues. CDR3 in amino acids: CASSRPSRETQYF. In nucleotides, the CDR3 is TGTGCCAGCAGTAGGCCTAGTAGAGAGACCCAGTACTTC.

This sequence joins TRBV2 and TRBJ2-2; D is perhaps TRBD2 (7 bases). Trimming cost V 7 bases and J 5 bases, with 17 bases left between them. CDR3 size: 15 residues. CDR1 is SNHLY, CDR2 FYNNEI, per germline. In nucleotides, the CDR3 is TGTGCCAGCAACCTTGGGGGGGCCGGGACCGGGGAGCTGTTTTTT. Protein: CASNLGGAGTGELFF.

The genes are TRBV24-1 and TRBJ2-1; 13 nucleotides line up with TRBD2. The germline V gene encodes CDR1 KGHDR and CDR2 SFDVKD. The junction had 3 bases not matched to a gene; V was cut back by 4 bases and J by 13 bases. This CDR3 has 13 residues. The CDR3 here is CATSEGTSGNQFF. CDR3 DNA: TGTGCCACCAGTGAAGGGACTAGCGGGAATCAGTTCTTC.

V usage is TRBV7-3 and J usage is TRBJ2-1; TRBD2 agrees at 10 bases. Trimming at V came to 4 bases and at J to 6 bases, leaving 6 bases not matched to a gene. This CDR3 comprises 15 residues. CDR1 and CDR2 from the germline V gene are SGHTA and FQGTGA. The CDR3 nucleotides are TGTGCCAGCAGCTCCAGCGGGGGGGCCGTCAATGAGCAGTTCTTC. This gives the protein CASSSSGGAVNEQFF.

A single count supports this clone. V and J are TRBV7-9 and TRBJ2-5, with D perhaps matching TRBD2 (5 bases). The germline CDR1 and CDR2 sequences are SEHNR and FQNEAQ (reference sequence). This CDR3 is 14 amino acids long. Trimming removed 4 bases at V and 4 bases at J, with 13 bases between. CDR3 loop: CASSWRSAGETQYF. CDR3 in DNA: TGTGCCAGCAGCTGGCGGTCGGCGGGAGAGACCCAGTACTTC.

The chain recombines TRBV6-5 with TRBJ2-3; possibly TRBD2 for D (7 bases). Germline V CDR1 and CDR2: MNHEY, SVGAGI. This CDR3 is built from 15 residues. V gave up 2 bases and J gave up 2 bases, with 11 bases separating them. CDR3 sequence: CASSYGGAPTDTQYF. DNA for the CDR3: TGTGCCAGCAGTTACGGGGGGGCCCCCACAGATACGCAGTATTTT.

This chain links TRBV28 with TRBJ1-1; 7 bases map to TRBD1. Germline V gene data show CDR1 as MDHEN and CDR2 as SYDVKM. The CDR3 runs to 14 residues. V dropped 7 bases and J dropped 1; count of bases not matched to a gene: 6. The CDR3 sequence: CASTTGQWNTEAFF. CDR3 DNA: TGTGCCAGCACAACGGGACAGTGGAACACTGAAGCTTTCTTT.

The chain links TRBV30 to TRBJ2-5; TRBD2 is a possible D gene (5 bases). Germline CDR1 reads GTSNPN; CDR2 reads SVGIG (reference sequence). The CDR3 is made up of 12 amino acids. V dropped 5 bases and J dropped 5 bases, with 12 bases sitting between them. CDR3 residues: CAWVGPGETQYF. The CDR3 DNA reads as TGTGCCTGGGTGGGCCCGGGGGAGACCCAGTACTTC. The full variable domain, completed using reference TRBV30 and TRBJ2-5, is SQTIHQWPATLVQPVGSPLSLECTVEGTSNPNLYWYRQAAGRGLQLLFYSVGIGQISSEVPQNLSASRPQDRQFILSSKKLLLSDSGFYLCAWVGPGETQYFGPGTRLLVL.

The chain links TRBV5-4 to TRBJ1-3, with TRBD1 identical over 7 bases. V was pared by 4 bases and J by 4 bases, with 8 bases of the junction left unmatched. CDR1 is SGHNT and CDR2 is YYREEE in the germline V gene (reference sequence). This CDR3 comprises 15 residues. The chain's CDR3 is CASSTGQSPGNTIYF. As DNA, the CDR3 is TGTGCCAGCAGCACGGGACAGAGCCCGGGAAACACCATATATTTT.

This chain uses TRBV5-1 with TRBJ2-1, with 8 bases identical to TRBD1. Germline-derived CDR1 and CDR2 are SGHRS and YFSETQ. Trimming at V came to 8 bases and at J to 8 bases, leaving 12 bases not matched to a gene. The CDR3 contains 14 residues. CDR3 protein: CASSARTGSDEQFF. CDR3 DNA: TGCGCCAGTAGTGCACGGACAGGGAGCGATGAGCAGTTCTTC.

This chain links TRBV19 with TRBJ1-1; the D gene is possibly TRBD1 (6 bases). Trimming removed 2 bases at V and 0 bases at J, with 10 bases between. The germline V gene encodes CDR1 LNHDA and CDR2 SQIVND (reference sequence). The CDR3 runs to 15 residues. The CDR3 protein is CASSIRDILNTEAFF. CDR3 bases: TGTGCCAGTAGTATAAGGGACATATTGAACACTGAAGCTTTCTTT.

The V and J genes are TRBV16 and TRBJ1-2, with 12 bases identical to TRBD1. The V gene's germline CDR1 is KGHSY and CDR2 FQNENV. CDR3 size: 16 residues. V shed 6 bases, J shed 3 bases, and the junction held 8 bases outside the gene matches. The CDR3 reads CASSPPGTGGDYGYTF. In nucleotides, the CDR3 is TGTGCCAGCAGTCCTCCCGGGACAGGGGGCGACTATGGCTACACCTTC. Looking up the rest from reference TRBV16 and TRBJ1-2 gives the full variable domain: GEEVAQTPKHLVRGEGQKAKLYCAPIKGHSYVFWYQQVLKNEFKFLISFQNENVFDETGMPKERFSAKCLPNSPCSLEIQATKLEDSAVYFCASSPPGTGGDYGYTFGSGTRLTVV.

The CDR3 nucleotides are TGTGCCAGCAGTTTAGGGACAGGGCCCTACGAGCAGTACTTC. Amino acid sequence: CASSLGTGPYEQYF. The chain combines TRBV27 with TRBJ2-7, with TRBD1 matching 9 bases. This CDR3 is built from 14 residues. From germline, CDR1 is MNHEY and CDR2 SMNVEV (reference sequence). V lost 2 bases and J lost 2; bases outside the gene matches: 1.

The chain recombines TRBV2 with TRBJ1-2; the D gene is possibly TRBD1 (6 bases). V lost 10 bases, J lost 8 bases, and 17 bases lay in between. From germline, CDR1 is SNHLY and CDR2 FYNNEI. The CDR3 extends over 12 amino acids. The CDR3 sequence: CATAWGLGGYTF. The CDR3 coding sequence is TGTGCCACCGCTTGGGGGCTCGGAGGCTACACCTTC.

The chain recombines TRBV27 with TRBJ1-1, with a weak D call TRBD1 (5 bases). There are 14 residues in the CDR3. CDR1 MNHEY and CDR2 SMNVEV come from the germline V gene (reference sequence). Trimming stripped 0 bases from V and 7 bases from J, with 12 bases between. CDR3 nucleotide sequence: TGTGCCAGCAGTTTATCTGGCGGGACCTATGAAGCTTTCTTT. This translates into CASSLSGGTYEAFF.

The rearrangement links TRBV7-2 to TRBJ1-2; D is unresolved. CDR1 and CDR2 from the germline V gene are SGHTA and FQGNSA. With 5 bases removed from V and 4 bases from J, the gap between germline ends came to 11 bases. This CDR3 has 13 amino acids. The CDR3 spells CASSQQEGYGYTF. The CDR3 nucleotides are TGTGCCAGCAGCCAGCAGGAAGGCTATGGCTACACCTTC.

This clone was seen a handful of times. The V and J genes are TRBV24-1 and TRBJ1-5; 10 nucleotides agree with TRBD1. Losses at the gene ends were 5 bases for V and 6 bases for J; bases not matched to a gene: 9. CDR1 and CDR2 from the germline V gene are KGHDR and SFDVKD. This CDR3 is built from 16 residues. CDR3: CATSGGTGVSGQPQHF. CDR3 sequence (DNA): TGTGCCACCAGTGGTGGGACAGGGGTTTCCGGTCAGCCCCAGCATTTT.

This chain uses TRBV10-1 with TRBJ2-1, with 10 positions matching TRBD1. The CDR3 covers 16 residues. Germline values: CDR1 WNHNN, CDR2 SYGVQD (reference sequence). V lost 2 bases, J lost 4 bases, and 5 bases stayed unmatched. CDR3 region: CASSEKLGQGYNEQFF. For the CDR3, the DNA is TGCGCCAGCAGTGAGAAATTGGGACAGGGGTACAATGAGCAGTTCTTC.

CDR3 bases: TGTGCCAGCAGTGAAAACGGGGGGGTAGGTGGAAACACCATATATTTT. Amino acid sequence: CASSENGGVGGNTIYF. V gene TRBV6-1 combines with J gene TRBJ1-3; D is possibly TRBD1 (5 bases). This CDR3 spans 16 amino acids. Germline V gene sequence: CDR1 MNHNS, CDR2 SASEGT. V shed 2 bases and J shed 3 bases, with 14 bases lying between them.

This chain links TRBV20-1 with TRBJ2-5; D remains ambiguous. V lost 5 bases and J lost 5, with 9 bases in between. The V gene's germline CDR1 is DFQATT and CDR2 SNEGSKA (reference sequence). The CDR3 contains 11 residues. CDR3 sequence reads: CSAGLGETQYF. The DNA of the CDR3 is TGCAGTGCTGGATTGGGCGAGACCCAGTACTTC.

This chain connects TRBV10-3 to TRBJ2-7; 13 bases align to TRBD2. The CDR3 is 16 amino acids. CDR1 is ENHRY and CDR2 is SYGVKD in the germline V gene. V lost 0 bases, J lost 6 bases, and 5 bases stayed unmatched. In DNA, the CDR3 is TGTGCCATCAGTGAGTCGGGGACTAGCGGGATTCGCGAGCAGTACTTC. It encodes CAISESGTSGIREQYF.

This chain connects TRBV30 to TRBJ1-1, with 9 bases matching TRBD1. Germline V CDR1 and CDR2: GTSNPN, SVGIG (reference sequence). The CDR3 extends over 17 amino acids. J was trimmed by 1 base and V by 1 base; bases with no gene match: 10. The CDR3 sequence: CAWSAYNRGLWNTEAFF. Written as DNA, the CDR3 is TGTGCCTGGAGTGCGTATAACAGGGGGCTTTGGAACACTGAAGCTTTCTTT.

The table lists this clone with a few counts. The CDR3 here is CASGGAGTPEQYF. The DNA for the CDR3 is TGTGCCAGCGGAGGGGCAGGTACTCCCGAGCAGTACTTC. The chain joins TRBV6-1 to TRBJ2-7, with a tentative D call TRBD2 (6 bases). The CDR3 totals 13 residues. Trimming removed 8 bases at V and 6 bases at J, with 17 bases between. CDR1 is MNHNS and CDR2 is SASEGT in the germline V gene.

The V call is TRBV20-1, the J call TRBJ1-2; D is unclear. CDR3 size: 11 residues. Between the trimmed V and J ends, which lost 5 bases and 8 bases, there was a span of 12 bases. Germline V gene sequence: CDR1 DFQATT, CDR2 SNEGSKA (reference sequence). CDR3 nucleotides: TGCAGTGCTCGCCGACTCGGAGGCTACACCTTC. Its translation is CSARRLGGYTF.

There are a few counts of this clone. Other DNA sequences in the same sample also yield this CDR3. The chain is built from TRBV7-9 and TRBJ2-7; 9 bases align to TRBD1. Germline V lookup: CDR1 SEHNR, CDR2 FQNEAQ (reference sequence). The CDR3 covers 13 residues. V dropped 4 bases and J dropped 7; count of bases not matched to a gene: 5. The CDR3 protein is CASSSGQGREQYF. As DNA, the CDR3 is TGTGCCAGCAGCTCGGGACAGGGACGGGAGCAGTACTTC. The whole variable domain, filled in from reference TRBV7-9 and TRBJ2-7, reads DTGVSQNPRHKITKRGQNVTFRCDPISEHNRLYWYRQTLGQGPEFLTYFQNEAQLEKSRLLSDRFSAERPKGSFSTLEIQRTEQGDSAMYLCASSSGQGREQYFGPGTRLTVT.

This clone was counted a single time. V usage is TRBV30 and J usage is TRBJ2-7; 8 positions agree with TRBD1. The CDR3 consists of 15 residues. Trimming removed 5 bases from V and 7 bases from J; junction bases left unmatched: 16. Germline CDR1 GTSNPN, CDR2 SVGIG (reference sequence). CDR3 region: CAWSRTGQGAGEQYF. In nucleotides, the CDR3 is TGTGCCTGGTCCAGGACGGGGCAGGGGGCGGGGGAGCAGTACTTC.

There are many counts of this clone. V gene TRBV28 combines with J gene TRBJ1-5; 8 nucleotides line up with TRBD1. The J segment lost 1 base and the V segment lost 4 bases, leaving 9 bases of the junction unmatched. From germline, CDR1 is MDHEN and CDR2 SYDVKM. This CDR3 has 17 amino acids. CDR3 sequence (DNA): TGTGCCAGCAGTTCCCCCGGACAGGGCTTAAGCAATCAGCCCCAGCATTTT. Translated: CASSSPGQGLSNQPQHF.